The TCR beta chain under discussion was sequenced for a study of T cells in localized non-small cell lung cancer. The method was immunoSEQ multiplex PCR; TCRdb's version includes in-frame clones alone and lacks a portion of them. This sample has 28,000 or so clones, with approximately 86% found just once. CDR3 length equals 13 residues. Trimming took 1 base from V and 6 from J, leaving 10 bases between them. The germline V gene has CDR1 SGHRS and CDR2 YFSETQ. Study results and limitations: Peak T cell clonality was found in uninvolved adjacent lung, exceeding tumor. It remains possible that heterogeneity exists, since only one tumor region was sequenced. Prolonged overall survival went with higher T cell density in the blood.

As concerns this clone: Antigen: not known.

The chain links TRBV5-1 to TRBJ1-2; perhaps TRBD1 as D (5 bases). This receptor was taken from a male donor aged 60 or older with stage I lung adenocarcinoma. The input for sequencing was peripheral blood, taken before any cancer treatment. CDR3: CASSLQGDNGYTF. CDR3 in DNA: TGCGCCAGCAGCTTGCAAGGGGATAATGGCTACACCTTC.